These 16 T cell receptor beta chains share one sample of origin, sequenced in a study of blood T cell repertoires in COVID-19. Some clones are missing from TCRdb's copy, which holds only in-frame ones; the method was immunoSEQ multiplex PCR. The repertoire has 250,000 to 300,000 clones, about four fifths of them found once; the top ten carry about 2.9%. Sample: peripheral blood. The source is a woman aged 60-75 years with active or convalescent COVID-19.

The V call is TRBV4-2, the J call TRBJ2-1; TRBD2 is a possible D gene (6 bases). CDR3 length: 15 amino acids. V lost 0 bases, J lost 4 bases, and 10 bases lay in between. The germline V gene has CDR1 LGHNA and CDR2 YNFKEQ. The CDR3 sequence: CASSQEEGHYNEQFF. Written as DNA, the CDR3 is TGTGCCAGCAGCCAAGAGGAGGGGCATTACAATGAGCAGTTCTTC.

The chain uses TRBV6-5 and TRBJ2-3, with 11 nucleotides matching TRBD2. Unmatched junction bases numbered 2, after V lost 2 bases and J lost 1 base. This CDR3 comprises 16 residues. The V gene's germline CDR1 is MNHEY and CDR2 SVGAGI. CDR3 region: CASSYGGLAGTDTQYF. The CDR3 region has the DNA TGTGCCAGCAGTTACGGGGGACTAGCGGGCACAGATACGCAGTATTTT.

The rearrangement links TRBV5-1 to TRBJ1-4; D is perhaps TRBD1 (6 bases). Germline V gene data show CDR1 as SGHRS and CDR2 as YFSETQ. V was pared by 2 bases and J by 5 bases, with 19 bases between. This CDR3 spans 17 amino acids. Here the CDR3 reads CASSLTAIRGLNEKLFF. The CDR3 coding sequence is TGCGCCAGCAGCTTAACTGCTATCAGGGGACTAAATGAAAAACTGTTTTTT.

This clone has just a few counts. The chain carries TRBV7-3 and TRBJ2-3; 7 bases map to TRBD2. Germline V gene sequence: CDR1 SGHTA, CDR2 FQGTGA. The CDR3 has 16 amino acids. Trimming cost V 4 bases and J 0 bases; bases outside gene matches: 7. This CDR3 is CASSSSVGGSTDTQYF. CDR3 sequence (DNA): TGTGCCAGCAGCTCCTCGGTGGGAGGGAGCACAGATACGCAGTATTTT.

The CDR3 nucleotides read TGCGCCAGCAGCCGATTAATACTAGCGGGGCGTGACAATGAGCAGTTCTTC. Its translation is CASSRLILAGRDNEQFF. The V call is TRBV4-1, the J call TRBJ2-1; TRBD2 matches 10 bases. Unmatched junction bases numbered 11, after V lost 4 bases and J lost 5 bases. The length of the CDR3 is 17 residues. Germline V gene data show CDR1 as MGHRA and CDR2 as YSYEKL.

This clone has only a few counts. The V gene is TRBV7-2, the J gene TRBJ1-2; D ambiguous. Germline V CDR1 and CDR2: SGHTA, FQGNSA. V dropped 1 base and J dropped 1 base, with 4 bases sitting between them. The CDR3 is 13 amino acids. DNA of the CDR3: TGTGCCAGCAGCTTAGACAATAACTATGGCTACACCTTC. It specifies CASSLDNNYGYTF.

For the CDR3, the DNA is TGTGCCAGCAAACAGGCGCCTAACTATGGCTACACCTTC. Translated, it gives CASKQAPNYGYTF. The V and J genes are TRBV7-9 and TRBJ1-2; tentatively, D is TRBD1 (5 bases). The length of the CDR3 is 13 residues. Trimming took off 7 bases at V and 0 bases at J, with 9 bases between the two ends. From germline, CDR1 is SEHNR and CDR2 FQNEAQ (reference sequence).

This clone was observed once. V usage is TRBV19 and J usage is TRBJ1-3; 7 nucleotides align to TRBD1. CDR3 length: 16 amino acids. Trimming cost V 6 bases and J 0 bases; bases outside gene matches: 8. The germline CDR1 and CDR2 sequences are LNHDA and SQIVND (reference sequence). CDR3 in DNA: TGTGCCAGTAGCCACAGGGGCCCAGGCTCTGGAAACACCATATATTTT. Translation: CASSHRGPGSGNTIYF.

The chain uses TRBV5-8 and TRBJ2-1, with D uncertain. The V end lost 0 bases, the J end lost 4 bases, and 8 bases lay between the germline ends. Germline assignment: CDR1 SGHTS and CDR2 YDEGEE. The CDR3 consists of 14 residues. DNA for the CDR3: TGTGCCAGCAGCTTGGACGCGCCGTACAATGAGCAGTTCTTC. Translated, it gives CASSLDAPYNEQFF.

This chain's CDR3 is CASSLMGALNEQFF. CDR3 in DNA: TGTGCCAGCAGCTTAATGGGGGCTCTCAATGAGCAGTTCTTC. The rearrangement links TRBV7-2 to TRBJ2-1; D possibly corresponds to TRBD1 (6 bases). CDR3 length equals 14 residues. Trimming left V 2 bases short and J 6 bases short, with 11 bases between. The germline V gene has CDR1 SGHTA and CDR2 FQGNSA.

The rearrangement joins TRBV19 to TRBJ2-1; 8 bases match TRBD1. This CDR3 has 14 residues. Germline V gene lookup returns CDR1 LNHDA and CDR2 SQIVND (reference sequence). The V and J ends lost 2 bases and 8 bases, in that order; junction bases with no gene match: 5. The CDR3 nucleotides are TGTGCCAGTAGTATATGGACAGGGACCCATGAGCAGTTCTTC. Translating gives CASSIWTGTHEQFF.

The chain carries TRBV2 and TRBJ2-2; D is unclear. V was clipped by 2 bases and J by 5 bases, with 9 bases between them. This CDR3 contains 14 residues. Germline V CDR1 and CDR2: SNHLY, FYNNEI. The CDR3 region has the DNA TGTGCCAGCAGTGAACCAGGATTTACCGGGGAGCTGTTTTTT. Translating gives CASSEPGFTGELFF.

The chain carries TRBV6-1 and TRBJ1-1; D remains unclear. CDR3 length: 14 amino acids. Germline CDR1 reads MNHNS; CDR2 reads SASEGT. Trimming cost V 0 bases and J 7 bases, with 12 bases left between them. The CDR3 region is CASSEALGLYEAFF. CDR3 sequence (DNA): TGTGCCAGCAGTGAAGCCCTCGGTTTATATGAAGCTTTCTTT.

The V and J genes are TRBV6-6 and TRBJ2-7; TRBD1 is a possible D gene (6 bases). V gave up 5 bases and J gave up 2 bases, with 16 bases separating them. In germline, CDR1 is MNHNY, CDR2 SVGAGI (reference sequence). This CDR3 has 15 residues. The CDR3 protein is CASSTGQYGTYEQYF. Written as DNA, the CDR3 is TGTGCCAGCAGTACAGGACAGTACGGGACCTACGAGCAGTACTTC.

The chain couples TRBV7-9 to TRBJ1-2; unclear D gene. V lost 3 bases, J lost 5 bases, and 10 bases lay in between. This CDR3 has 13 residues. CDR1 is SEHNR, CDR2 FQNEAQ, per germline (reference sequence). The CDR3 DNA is TGTGCCAGCAGCTTCAGCGGAGGGTATGGCTACACCTTC. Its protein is CASSFSGGYGYTF.

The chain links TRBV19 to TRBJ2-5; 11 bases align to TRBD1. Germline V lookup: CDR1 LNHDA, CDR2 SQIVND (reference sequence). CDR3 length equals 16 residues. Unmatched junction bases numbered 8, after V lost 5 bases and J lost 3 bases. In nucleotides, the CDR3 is TGTGCCAGTAGTCTAGGGACAGGGGGATTGGAAGAGACCCAGTACTTC. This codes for CASSLGTGGLEETQYF.